This entry lists 9 T cell receptor beta chains sequenced from one sample in a study of T-cell reconstitution after alpha-beta-depleted transplantation in children. Preparing the TCRbeta library involved the use of unique molecular identifiers. One entry per CDR3 protein, called by TCRdb with MiXCR from the PCR reads. The table has around 76,000 distinct CDR3 sequences, approximately 18% seen once. The sequences come from PBMCs, mostly from graft donor cells, collected 360 days after TCRalphabeta/CD19-depleted stem cell transplant. The receptors originated from a male patient between 2 and 9 years old who had a stem cell transplant for acute lymphoblastic leukemia, so the T cells may come from the graft donor.

In this sample, this clonotype turned up a few times. The J gene is TRBJ2-1, the V gene TRBV7-9, with 11 nucleotides matching TRBD2. This CDR3 contains 14 residues. V shed 2 bases and J 6 bases; nucleotides not matched to a gene: 0. Germline CDR1 is SEHNR and CDR2 is FQNEAQ (reference sequence). The DNA for the CDR3 is TGTGCCAGCAGCTTAACTAGCGGGAGCAATGAGCAGTTCTTC. It codes for CASSLTSGSNEQFF.

DNA of the CDR3: TGCGCCAGCAGCTCCAAAAGCAAGAACACCGGGGAGCTGTTTTTT. Residues: CASSSKSKNTGELFF. The chain is built from TRBV5-1 and TRBJ2-2; no clear D gene. The germline CDR1 and CDR2 sequences are SGHRS and YFSETQ. There are 15 residues in the CDR3. Trimming took off 3 bases at V and 1 base at J, with 10 bases between the two ends.

This clonotype was seen a few times. This chain uses TRBV29-1 with TRBJ2-1, with 11 bases fitting TRBD2. Germline CDR1 and CDR2: SQVTM and ANQGSEA. V was pared by 1 base and J by 2 bases, with 4 bases of the junction left unmatched. The CDR3 is made up of 16 amino acids. The CDR3 is CSVEVPGLAAYNEQFF. The CDR3 DNA follows: TGCAGCGTTGAAGTCCCGGGACTAGCGGCCTACAATGAGCAGTTCTTC.

The J gene is TRBJ2-2, the V gene TRBV9, with D uncertain. CDR3 length equals 15 residues. V dropped 4 bases and J dropped 1 base, with 11 bases sitting between them. Germline CDR1 reads SGDLS; CDR2 reads YYNGEE. CDR3 nucleotide sequence: TGTGCCAGCAGCCCCTCGACGGGGAACACCGGGGAGCTGTTTTTT. It is translated as CASSPSTGNTGELFF. Complete variable domain (other parts from reference TRBV9 and TRBJ2-2): DSGVTQTPKHLITATGQRVTLRCSPRSGDLSVYWYQQSLDQGLQFLIQYYNGEERAKGNILERFSAQQFPDLHSELNLSSLELGDSALYFCASSPSTGNTGELFFGEGSRLTVL.

This clonotype appeared a few times. The chain recombines TRBV19 with TRBJ1-1; D gene unclear. Germline loops: CDR1 LNHDA, CDR2 SQIVND (reference sequence). V was pared by 3 bases and J by 6 bases, with 11 bases between. CDR3 length: 13 amino acids. The CDR3 spells CASSIRGVSEAFF. The CDR3 DNA reads TGTGCCAGTAGTATTAGAGGAGTTTCTGAAGCTTTCTTT.

The chain is built from TRBV18 and TRBJ2-1, with TRBD1 identical over 10 bases. Trimming at V came to 3 bases and at J to 15 bases, leaving 11 bases not matched to a gene. Germline assignment: CDR1 KGHSH and CDR2 LQKENI. The CDR3 extends over 14 amino acids. The CDR3 coding sequence is TGTGCCAGCTCACCCATTGGACAGGGGGGTCGTCTGTTCTTC. It specifies CASSPIGQGGRLFF.

This clonotype was observed many times. The genes are TRBV10-3 and TRBJ2-2; D is perhaps TRBD2 (6 bases). Trimming cost V 4 bases and J 3 bases, with 12 bases left between them. Germline loops: CDR1 ENHRY, CDR2 SYGVKD. This CDR3 region has 15 residues. The CDR3 region has the DNA TGTGCCATCAGTGGAGAGGACTACTACACCGGGGAGCTGTTTTTT. This codes for CAISGEDYYTGELFF.

The genes are TRBV12-3 or TRBV12-4 and TRBJ1-5, with unresolved D. V lost 5 bases and J lost 1, with 12 bases in between. The CDR3 loop spans 15 amino acids. As DNA, the CDR3 is TGTGCCAGCAGTCCAGAGAACCGGAGCAATCAGCCCCAGCATTTT. It codes for CASSPENRSNQPQHF.

The V call is TRBV20-1, the J call TRBJ2-1; D is undetermined. Germline V gene sequence: CDR1 DFQATT, CDR2 SNEGSKA (reference sequence). V was clipped by 7 bases and J by 2 bases, with 12 bases between them. The CDR3 length is 13 residues. The CDR3 bases are TGCAGTGGCGCTAGGATGCCCTACAATGAGCAGTTCTTC. Amino acids: CSGARMPYNEQFF.